One sample yielded the 11 T cell receptor beta chains listed below, sequenced in a study of T-cell reconstitution after alpha-beta-depleted transplantation in children. Unique molecular identifiers tagged the TCRbeta library. MiXCR was run by TCRdb on the PCR reads, yielding one entry per CDR3 protein. The sample has 350,000 to 450,000 distinct CDR3 sequences, around 21% seen once; the top ten hold 3.5% to 4%. Sequenced here: PBMCs from the stem cell graft donor, sampled from the stem cell graft. Receptor source: a human donor who donated a stem cell graft to a child with acute myeloid leukemia.

The chain combines TRBV21-1 with TRBJ2-7; the table's D call, TRBD2, has no DNA check behind it. TRBV21-1 corresponds to a pseudogene. The CDR3 contains 14 residues. In DNA, the CDR3 is TGTGCCAGCACATCACTAGCGGGAGGATGTGAGCAGTACTTC. Encoded protein: CASTSLAGGCEQYF.

This clonotype was seen at least ten times. The chain uses TRBV12-3 or TRBV12-4 and TRBJ1-1; D not resolved. The CDR3 is 12 residues long. Trimming took off 7 bases at V and 4 bases at J, with 10 bases between the two ends. CDR3 DNA: TGTGCCAGCACCACGCGAATCACTGAAGCTTTCTTT. Translating gives CASTTRITEAFF.

This clonotype was seen only a few times. This chain's CDR3 is CASREEGVSYNEQFF. CDR3 DNA: TGTGCCAGCAGAGAGGAGGGAGTGTCCTACAATGAGCAGTTCTTC. The rearrangement links TRBV3-1 to TRBJ2-1; the D gene is possibly TRBD2 (6 bases). Looked up from germline, CDR1 is LGHDT and CDR2 is YNNKEL (reference sequence). Between the trimmed V and J ends, which lost 6 bases and 1 base, there was a span of 13 bases. This CDR3 has 15 amino acids.

This clonotype was picked up a small number of times. This chain joins TRBV20-1 and TRBJ2-2; 8 bases line up with TRBD1. CDR3 length: 15 amino acids. V was clipped by 5 bases and J by 2 bases; unmatched bases: 7. The germline V gene encodes CDR1 DFQATT and CDR2 SNEGSKA (reference sequence). The DNA for the CDR3 is TGCAGTGCTGAACGAGGACAGGGAAACACCGGGGAGCTGTTTTTT. It yields the protein CSAERGQGNTGELFF.

This clonotype was observed a few times. The J gene is TRBJ2-7, the V gene TRBV15; 8 nucleotides agree with TRBD2. This CDR3 comprises 13 residues. V lost 6 bases and J lost 3; bases outside the gene matches: 4. CDR1 LNHNV and CDR2 YYDKDF come from the germline V gene (reference sequence). Here the CDR3 reads CATRGTSGYEQYF. In nucleotides, the CDR3 is TGTGCCACCAGGGGAACTAGCGGCTACGAGCAGTACTTC.

The chain combines TRBV20-1 with TRBJ1-2, with D possibly matching TRBD1 (5 bases). CDR1 DFQATT and CDR2 SNEGSKA come from the germline V gene (reference sequence). This CDR3 is built from 10 residues. V dropped 5 bases and J dropped 8 bases, with 9 bases sitting between them. In DNA form, the CDR3 reads TGCAGTGCTCCCCGGACAGGCTACACCTTC. It codes for CSAPRTGYTF.

The chain combines TRBV18 with TRBJ2-7, with D maybe TRBD1 (5 bases). CDR1 is KGHSH and CDR2 is LQKENI in the germline V gene. The CDR3 contains 15 residues. V was shortened by 3 bases and J by 2 bases, with 14 bases between the two germline ends. The CDR3 DNA follows: TGTGCCAGCTCACCGCGAAAGGACAATGCCTACGAGCAGTACTTC. The encoded protein is CASSPRKDNAYEQYF.

The chain has TRBV12-3 or TRBV12-4 and TRBJ2-7; the D gene is possibly TRBD2 (5 bases). The CDR3 loop spans 13 amino acids. V lost 1 base, J lost 5 bases, and 9 bases lay in between. In DNA, the CDR3 is TGTGCCAGCAGTTTAGTCAGCGGTAACGAGCAGTACTTC. Translating it yields CASSLVSGNEQYF.

The chain recombines TRBV12-3 or TRBV12-4 with TRBJ2-7; either TRBD1 or TRBD2 may fit D (5 bases each). V was shortened by 5 bases and J by 0 bases, with 11 bases between the two germline ends. This CDR3 spans 14 amino acids. The DNA of the CDR3 is TGTGCCAGCAGTCCCGAGGGGTTCTCCTACGAGCAGTACTTC. It is translated as CASSPEGFSYEQYF.

This chain links TRBV10-3 with TRBJ1-1, with D uncertain. The CDR3 is 18 amino acids. Trimming took 0 bases from V and 5 from J, leaving 22 bases between them. Germline V CDR1 and CDR2: ENHRY, SYGVKD. The CDR3 coding sequence is TGTGCCATCAGTGAGTCCCCTCTGTATGGGCCAGGAAGTACTGAAGCTTTCTTT. Encoded protein: CAISESPLYGPGSTEAFF.

The J gene is TRBJ2-2, the V gene TRBV18; 13 bases match TRBD2. With 3 bases clipped from V and 7 bases from J, the junction kept 5 bases outside the gene matches. Per germline, CDR1 KGHSH and CDR2 LQKENI. The CDR3 is 16 residues long. Here the CDR3 DNA reads TGTGCCAGCTCACCTGGACTAGCGGGAGCGGACGGGGAGCTGTTTTTT. It codes for CASSPGLAGADGELFF.